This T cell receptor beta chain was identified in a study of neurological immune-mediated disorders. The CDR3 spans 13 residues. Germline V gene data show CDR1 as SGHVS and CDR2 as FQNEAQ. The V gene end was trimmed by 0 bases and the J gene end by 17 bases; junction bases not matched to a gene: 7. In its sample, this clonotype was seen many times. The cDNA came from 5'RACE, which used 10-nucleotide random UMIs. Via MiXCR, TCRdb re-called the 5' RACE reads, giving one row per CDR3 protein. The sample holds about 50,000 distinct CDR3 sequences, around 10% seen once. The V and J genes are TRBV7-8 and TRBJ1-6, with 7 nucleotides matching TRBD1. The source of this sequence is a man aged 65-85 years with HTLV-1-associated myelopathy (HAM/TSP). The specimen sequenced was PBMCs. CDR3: CASSLAPGQNFHF. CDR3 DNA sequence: TGTGCCAGCAGCTTAGCGCCGGGACAGAACTTCCACTTT.